This T cell receptor beta chain was recovered during a study of Graves' ophthalmopathy and Graves' hyperthyroidism. General study points: In predicting ophthalmopathy progression, the model reached about 71% sensitivity and 72.22% specificity.

As the template, RNA transcripts were used to amplify TCR beta CDR3 regions. Following a first-round RT-PCR that used HTBI primers, a second-round multiplex PCR was carried out. MiXCR, run by TCRdb on the multiplex PCR reads, gives a single entry per CDR3 protein. The sample lists about 500,000 distinct CDR3 sequences; about an eighth were seen once. Germline V lookup: CDR1 MNHEY, CDR2 SVGEGT. The CDR3 sequence is 15 residues long. V trimming: 5 bases; J trimming: 2 bases; junction bases outside the gene matches: 3. This clonotype occurred many times. Its cognate antigen is unknown. This receptor was obtained from a woman aged 25 to 39 with Graves' ophthalmopathy. This rearrangement joins TRBV6-2 or TRBV6-3 to TRBJ2-7; 13 bases are shared with TRBD2. Sequencing used blood. The CDR3 here is CASSTGTSGTYEQYF. The DNA of the CDR3 is TGTGCCAGCAGTACAGGGACTAGCGGGACCTACGAGCAGTACTTC.